This T cell receptor beta chain derives from a study of blood T cell repertoires in COVID-19. The overall study: COVID-19 samples, acute and convalescent, were from the United States, Italy and Spain. PBMCs, B-cell-depleted T cells, or T cells were the source of the cDNA or gDNA that made up the material.

The method was immunoSEQ multiplex PCR; TCRdb's version includes in-frame clones alone and lacks a portion of them. The profile covers fewer than 150,000 clones, with around nine tenths appearing a single time and roughly 5% taken by the ten largest. This CDR3 region has 16 residues. Sample: peripheral blood. The sequence derives from a human donor in a cohort sampled during active COVID-19. This chain uses TRBV21-1 with TRBJ2-7; whether TRBD2, the table's D call, matches the DNA was not checked. TRBV21-1 corresponds to a pseudogene. The CDR3 DNA reads as TGTGCCAGCAGCAAAGAATCTAGCGGGGGCCCCTACGAGCAGTACTTC. Its protein is CASSKESSGGPYEQYF.